This T cell receptor beta chain was documented in a study of shared clonotypes between healthy human individuals. Donors had no recently reported acute infections or vaccinations and were HIV-negative. The germline V and J ends were trimmed by 5 bases and 7 bases, with 15 bases remaining between them. This CDR3 has 15 residues. Germline lookup yields CDR1 SEHNR and CDR2 FQNEAQ (reference sequence). Sequencing was performed with immunoSEQ multiplex PCR; in TCRdb, only in-frame clones are kept and a portion is missing. The sample holds 500,000 to 650,000 clones; roughly 72% are singletons and the top ten take around 12%.

The sequence was collected from a middle-aged woman in good health. Some clones in this sample may be carry-over from other donors' samples. The chain employs TRBV7-9 and TRBJ1-6; D is perhaps TRBD1 (6 bases). The sequenced sample consisted of PBMCs. The CDR3, as DNA: TGTGCCAGCAGCCTTCTCGGGACACCCAATTCACCCCTCCACTTT. The encoded protein is CASSLLGTPNSPLHF.